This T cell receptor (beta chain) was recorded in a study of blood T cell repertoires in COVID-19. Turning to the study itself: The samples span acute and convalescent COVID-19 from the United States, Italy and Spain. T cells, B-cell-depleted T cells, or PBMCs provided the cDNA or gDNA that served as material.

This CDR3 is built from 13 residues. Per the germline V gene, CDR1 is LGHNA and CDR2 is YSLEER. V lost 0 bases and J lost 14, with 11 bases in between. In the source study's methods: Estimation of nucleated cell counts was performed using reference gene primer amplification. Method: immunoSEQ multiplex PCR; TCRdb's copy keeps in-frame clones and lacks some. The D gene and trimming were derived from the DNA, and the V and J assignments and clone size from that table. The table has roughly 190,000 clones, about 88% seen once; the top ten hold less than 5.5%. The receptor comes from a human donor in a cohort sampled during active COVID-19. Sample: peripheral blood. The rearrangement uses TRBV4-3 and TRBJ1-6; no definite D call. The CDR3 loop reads CASSQERSLALHF. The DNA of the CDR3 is TGCGCCAGCAGCCAAGAACGGTCCTTGGCCCTCCACTTT.